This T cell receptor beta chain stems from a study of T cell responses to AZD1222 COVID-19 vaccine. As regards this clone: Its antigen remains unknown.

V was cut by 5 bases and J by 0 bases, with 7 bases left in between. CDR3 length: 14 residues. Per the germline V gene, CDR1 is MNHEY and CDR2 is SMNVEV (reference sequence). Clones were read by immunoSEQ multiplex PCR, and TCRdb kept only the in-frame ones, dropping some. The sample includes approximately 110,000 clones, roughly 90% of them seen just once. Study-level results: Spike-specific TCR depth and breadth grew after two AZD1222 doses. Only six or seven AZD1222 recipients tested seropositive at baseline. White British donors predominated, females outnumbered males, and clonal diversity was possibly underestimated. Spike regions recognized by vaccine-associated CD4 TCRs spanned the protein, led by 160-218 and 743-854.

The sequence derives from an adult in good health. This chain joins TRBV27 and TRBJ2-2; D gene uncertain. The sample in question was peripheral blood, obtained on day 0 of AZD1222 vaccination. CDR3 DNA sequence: TGTGCCAGCAGTCGACGGACGAACACCGGGGAGCTGTTTTTT. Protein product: CASSRRTNTGELFF.